The clone carrying this TCR beta chain was observed once. Its antigen is still unknown. This sample was taken from a study of regulatory T cells in long-lasting Graves disease. Broader study findings: Study was limited to peripheral blood, excluding thyroid tissue. Graves' patients with persistent disease showed TCR diversity lower than patients newly diagnosed. The study found persistent patients shared more public clonotypes (2,741) than new patients (about 990).

Noted time point: newly diagnosed GD, antithyroid drugs for less than 3 months. Extracted RNA from PBMCs served as the source of the TCR library. CDR3-region Arm-PCR and iRepertoire HTBI primers produced the TCR beta libraries. TCRdb re-called the multiplex PCR reads through MiXCR, storing one row per CDR3 protein. The top ten hold about 23% of the sample, which has 350,000 to 550,000 distinct CDR3 sequences, about a sixth seen once. The CDR3 is made up of 14 amino acids. Germline CDR1 is LGHNA and CDR2 is YSLEER. V lost 0 bases and J 6 bases, leaving 10 bases between the germline ends. These data were also reused for a study on T cells in Graves' hyperthyroidism and ophthalmopathy.

This chain joins TRBV4-3 and TRBJ2-3; no definite D call. Specimen: peripheral blood mononuclear cells (PBMCs), collected at new diagnosis, from a patient treated with antithyroid drugs. The TCR originated in a woman between 18 and 29 years old with Graves disease. The CDR3 DNA is TGCGCCAGCAGCCAAGATTCCGGGTTGGATACGCAGTATTTT. Translated, it gives CASSQDSGLDTQYF.